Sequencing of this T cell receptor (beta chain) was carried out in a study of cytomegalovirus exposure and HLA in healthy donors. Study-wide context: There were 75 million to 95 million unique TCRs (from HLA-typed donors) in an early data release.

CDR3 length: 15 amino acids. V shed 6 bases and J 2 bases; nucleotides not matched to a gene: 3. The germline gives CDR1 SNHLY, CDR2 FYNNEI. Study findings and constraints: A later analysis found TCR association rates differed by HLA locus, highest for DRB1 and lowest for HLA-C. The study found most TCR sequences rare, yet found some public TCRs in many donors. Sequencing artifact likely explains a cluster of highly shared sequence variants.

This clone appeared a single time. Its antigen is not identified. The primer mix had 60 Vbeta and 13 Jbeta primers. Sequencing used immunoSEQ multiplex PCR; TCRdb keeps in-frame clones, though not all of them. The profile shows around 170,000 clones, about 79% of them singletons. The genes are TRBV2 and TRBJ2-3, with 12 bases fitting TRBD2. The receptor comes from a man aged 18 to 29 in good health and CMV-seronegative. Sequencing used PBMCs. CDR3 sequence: CASSGTSGYTDTQYF. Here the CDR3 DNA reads TGTGCCAGCAGCGGGACTAGCGGGTACACAGATACGCAGTATTTT. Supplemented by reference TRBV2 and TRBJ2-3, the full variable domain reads EPEVTQTPSHQVTQMGQEVILRCVPISNHLYFYWYRQILGQKVEFLVSFYNNEISEKSEIFDDQFSVERPDGSNFTLKIRSTKLEDSAMYFCASSGTSGYTDTQYFGPGTRLTVL.